This entry is about one T cell receptor (beta chain). Its antigen is unknown. Base qualities are not recorded, but no much larger clone differs from it by a single base. Receptors were amplified or captured by 5' RACE. The sequencing machine was an Illumina HiSeq 2500. The second PCR ran for about 7 to 11 cycles and used a J-beta primer mix along with a sample-barcoded 5' primer. A template-switch 5' adaptor carrying 12 random nucleotides introduced a unique molecular identifier onto each TCR beta cDNA molecule. At least 2.5 million CDR3-containing paired-end reads were obtained from each sample. All of the RNA was converted into first-strand cDNA using the Mint cDNA synthesis kit, with a TRBC-specific oligonucleotide serving as the primer. Following uracil-DNA glycosylase treatment, a first 18-cycle PCR with universal primers M1SS and BC2_uni_R was performed on all cDNA. The source study handled its data this way. Normalization of each sample was performed by random selection of 1 million high-quality reads, each carrying a distinct molecular identifier. Instead of being binned into consensus sequences, reads that shared molecular identifiers were thrown out. MiTCR, run with a Q25 quality threshold and the strictest error-elimination algorithm, handled CDR3 identification, clonotype clustering and error correction. Lower-bound total TCR beta diversity was estimated with a nonparametric unseen species model using Euler transformation. TCRdb reworked the public reads: Q25 trimming with fastp, MiXCR clone assembly, productive beta chains retained. Under each unique CDR3 protein, matching rows form one entry showing the most common genes and DNA. These V and J calls rely on TCRdb rather than the paper's analysis. Recorded for this sample are approximately 820,000 distinct CDR3 sequences; 44% of them occurred a single time. The ten largest clones take up 15% to 25% of the sample.

This specimen comes from a study of blood T cells in healthy people across ages (dated by TCRdb to about 2015). At the level of the whole study: Template switching captured roughly one uniquely barcoded TCR beta cDNA molecule per two T cells in model experiments. The study measured age-related changes in TCR beta repertoire diversity using deep sequencing normalized with unique cDNA molecular identifiers. Four age groups were formed from the donors: young (average approximately 15 years), middle-aged (approximately 41), aged (about 62) and long-lived (roughly 88). To avoid experimental bias, donors of different ages were spread randomly across the sequencing lanes. Using the same blood draw, the study looked at two additional independent replicas of 1 million unique cDNA reads for two donors, one aged 18 to 29 and the other aged 80 or older.

Taken from cysteine to phenylalanine, the CDR3 has 14 residues. CDR3 DNA is the only sequence kept; it has 42 bases, read in frame from the first base. Sequences DFQATT (CDR1) and SNEGSKA (CDR2) are obtained from the germline V gene (reference sequence). Cut back by 3 bases and 2 bases, the V and J ends lie 11 bases apart. The donors were roughly 40 Caucasian individuals from Russia, aged roughly 6 to 90 years, who were systemically healthy. Each donor gave about 9.8 milliliters of peripheral blood, drawn into EDTA-treated Vacutainer tubes. PBMCs were isolated by Ficoll-Paque density-gradient centrifugation, with at least 7 million obtained per sample. Trizol reagent was used to extract total RNA from the PBMCs, yielding at least 5.5 micrograms per sample. For every donor, flow cytometry on a PBMC aliquot measured the percentage of naive CD45RAhigh/CD27high T cells. Study-level results and caveats: Observed TCR beta diversity per million T cells fell roughly linearly with age, and a significant reduction was already apparent by age about 36. The CMV infection status of donors was not known, potentially confounding age-related changes in expanded clonotypes. Estimates of total diversity from one million sequenced T cells were regarded as lower bounds and underestimates. The long-lived group showed more naive CD4+ T cells, fewer expanded clones and increased TCR diversity than the aged group, suggesting age selection. Since profiling was done on bulk unsorted PBMCs, naive and antigen-experienced compartments could not be conclusively compared. The percentage of naive T cells measured by flow cytometry correlated strongly with observed TCR beta diversity.

The V gene is TRBV20-1 and the J gene is TRBJ2-1, with the D assignment possibly TRBD1 or TRBD2, given 5 matching bases for each. The receptor was isolated from a man in his fifties or sixties in good health. The sequenced material came from blood. The CDR3 region has the sequence CSARTGTPYNEQFF. The DNA is TGCAGTGCTAGGACCGGGACGCCCTACAATGAGCAGTTCTTC.